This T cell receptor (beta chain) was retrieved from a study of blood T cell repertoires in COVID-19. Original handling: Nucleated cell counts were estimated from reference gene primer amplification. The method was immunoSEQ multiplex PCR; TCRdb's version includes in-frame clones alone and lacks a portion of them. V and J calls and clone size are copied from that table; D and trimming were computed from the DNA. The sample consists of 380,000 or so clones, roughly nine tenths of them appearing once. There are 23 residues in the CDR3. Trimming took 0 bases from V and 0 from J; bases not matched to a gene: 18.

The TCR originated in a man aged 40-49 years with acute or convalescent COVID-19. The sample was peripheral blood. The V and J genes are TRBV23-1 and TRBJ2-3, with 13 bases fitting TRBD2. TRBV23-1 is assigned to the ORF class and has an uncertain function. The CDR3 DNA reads TGCGCCAGCAGTCAATCCAGGAGGGTCGGACTAGCGGGAGCGAAACAAAGCACAGATACGCAGTATTTT. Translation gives CASSQSRRVGLAGAKQSTDTQYF.